The TCR beta chain under discussion was sequenced for a study of OX40 agonist ivuxolimab in advanced cancers. Study information: Among those enrolled, mean age was approximately 62 years (range roughly 20 to 85) and 82.7% were male.

This clone was found a few times. Its target is not known. Study-level results: Undetermined was the antigen specificity of the expanded peripheral T cells.

Germline values: CDR1 LNHDA, CDR2 SQIVND (reference sequence). V was shortened by 8 bases and J by 2 bases, with 9 bases between the two germline ends. The CDR3 totals 13 residues. Method: immunoSEQ multiplex PCR; TCRdb's copy keeps in-frame clones and lacks some. The data show 65,000 to 85,000 clones, with 80% to 90% seen just once and around 4% held by the top ten. The TCR comes from an adult with an advanced solid tumor such as melanoma, head and neck, liver or kidney cancer. The source was CD4+ or CD8+ T cells sorted from blood, collected in a trial of the OX40 agonist ivuxolimab. The V call is TRBV19, the J call TRBJ2-2; D is unresolved. DNA of the CDR3: TGTGCCAGTGCCGCTTACAACACCGGGGAGCTGTTTTTT. Residues: CASAAYNTGELFF. Looking up the rest from reference TRBV19 and TRBJ2-2 gives the full variable domain: DGGITQSPKYLFRKEGQNVTLSCEQNLNHDAMYWYRQDPGQGLRLIYYSQIVNDFQKGDIAEGYSVSREKKESFPLTVTSAQKNPTAFYLCASAAYNTGELFFGEGSRLTVL.